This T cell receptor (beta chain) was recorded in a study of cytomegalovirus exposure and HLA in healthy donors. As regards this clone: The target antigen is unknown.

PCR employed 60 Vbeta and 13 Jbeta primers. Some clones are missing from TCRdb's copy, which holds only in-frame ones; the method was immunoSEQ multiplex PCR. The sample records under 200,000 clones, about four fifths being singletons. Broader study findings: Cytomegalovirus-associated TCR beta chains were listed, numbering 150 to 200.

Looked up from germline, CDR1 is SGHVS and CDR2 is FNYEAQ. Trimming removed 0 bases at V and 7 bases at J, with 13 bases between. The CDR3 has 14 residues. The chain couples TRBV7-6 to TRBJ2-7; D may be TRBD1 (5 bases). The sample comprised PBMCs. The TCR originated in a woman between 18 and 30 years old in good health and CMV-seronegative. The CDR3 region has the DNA TGTGCCAGCAGCTTAGCGGGGCCACCGCGGGAGCAGTACTTC. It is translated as CASSLAGPPREQYF. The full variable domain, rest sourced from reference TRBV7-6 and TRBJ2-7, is GAGVSQSPRYKVTKRGQDVALRCDPISGHVSLYWYRQALGQGPEFLTYFNYEAQQDKSGLPNDRFSAERPEGSISTLTIQRTEQRDSAMYRCASSLAGPPREQYFGPGTRLTVT.